A single sample is the source of the 30 T cell receptor beta chains below, sequenced in a study of T cell repertoires in cytomegalovirus infection. TCRdb fed the reads into MiXCR, producing one record per CDR3 protein. There are nearly 650,000 distinct CDR3 sequences in the sample; around 24% occur only once, and approximately 8.2% lies in the top ten. The sample taken for sequencing was CD8+ T cells from PBMCs. Receptors originate from a human donor in good health (CMV status not recorded). Some clones in this sample may be carry-over from other donors' samples.

The V call is TRBV27, the J call TRBJ1-1; no clear D. The germline CDR1 and CDR2 sequences are MNHEY and SMNVEV (reference sequence). The CDR3 covers 15 residues. Between the trimmed V and J ends, which lost 2 bases and 4 bases, there was a span of 14 bases. CDR3: CASSLVKGGSTEAFF. For the CDR3, the DNA is TGTGCCAGCAGTTTAGTTAAGGGCGGGAGCACTGAAGCTTTCTTT.

V is TRBV27 and J is TRBJ2-1; 15 bases line up with TRBD2. The trim removed 5 bases at V and 10 bases at J, leaving 12 bases unmatched. Germline-derived CDR1 and CDR2 are MNHEY and SMNVEV (reference sequence). CDR3 size: 17 residues. CDR3 protein: CASSPYGLAGGPDEQFF. The CDR3 DNA is TGTGCCAGCAGTCCTTACGGACTAGCGGGGGGGCCTGACGAGCAGTTCTTC.

In its sample, this clonotype was seen a few times. The chain has TRBV7-9 and TRBJ2-4; 10 bases are a match to TRBD1. CDR3 length: 18 residues. Germline V lookup: CDR1 SEHNR, CDR2 FQNEAQ (reference sequence). The trim removed 10 bases at V and 0 bases at J, leaving 15 bases unmatched. CDR3 protein: CATPPGTGDDLAKNIQYF. In DNA form, the CDR3 reads TGTGCCACCCCACCCGGGACAGGGGATGATCTAGCCAAAAACATTCAGTACTTC.

The chain links TRBV20-1 to TRBJ1-1, with D maybe TRBD1 (6 bases). CDR1 and CDR2 (germline): DFQATT, SNEGSKA (reference sequence). The CDR3 loop spans 15 amino acids. V lost 4 bases to trimming and J lost 3 bases, with 18 bases between them. CDR3 nucleotide sequence: TGCAGTGCTATAGCTAAGGGGGAGGGGGACACTGAAGCTTTCTTT. Translating gives CSAIAKGEGDTEAFF.

This clonotype was seen only once. The J gene is TRBJ2-1, the V gene TRBV7-6, with D perhaps matching TRBD1 (7 bases). V lost 1 base and J 10 bases, leaving 17 bases between the germline ends. CDR3 length: 15 amino acids. CDR1 is SGHVS, CDR2 FNYEAQ, per germline. The CDR3: CASSLGVTGTDEQFF. The CDR3 DNA reads TGTGCCAGCAGCTTAGGCGTGACAGGGACTGACGAGCAGTTCTTC.

In regard to this clonotype: A much larger clone differs from this one at a single base, so this may be a read error. J is TRBJ2-1 and V is TRBV7-4; 9 nucleotides agree with TRBD1. This CDR3 contains 16 residues. Germline loops: CDR1 SGHVT, CDR2 SQSDAQ. Here the CDR3 reads CANSSGEYRGRNEQFF. The CDR3 coding sequence is TGTGCCAACAGCTCAGGCGAGTACAGGGGGCGAAATGAGCAGTTCTTC.

The rearrangement links TRBV6-6 to TRBJ1-1, with TRBD1 matching 8 bases. J was trimmed by 7 bases and V by 5 bases; bases with no gene match: 3. Per germline, CDR1 MNHNY and CDR2 SVGAGI (reference sequence). The CDR3 sequence is 12 residues long. CDR3 region: CASSRTGLEAFF. CDR3 nucleotide sequence: TGTGCCAGCAGTCGGACAGGGCTTGAAGCTTTCTTT.

There are many counts of this clonotype. The rearrangement uses TRBV28 and TRBJ2-1; TRBD1 aligns across 7 bases. The CDR3 is made up of 14 amino acids. The germline V gene has CDR1 MDHEN and CDR2 SYDVKM. J was trimmed by 8 bases and V by 6 bases; bases with no gene match: 10. This chain's CDR3 is CASRPRQGADEQFF. The CDR3 nucleotides are TGTGCCAGCAGGCCCAGACAGGGTGCCGATGAGCAGTTCTTC.

This clonotype was recorded many times. The chain is built from TRBV7-6 and TRBJ1-5; a weak D match, TRBD1 (6 bases). V was trimmed by 0 bases and J by 7 bases, leaving 16 bases between them. CDR3 length equals 16 residues. Per the germline V gene, CDR1 is SGHVS and CDR2 is FNYEAQ. CDR3 in amino acids: CASSLAAGGAQQPQHF. CDR3 nucleotide sequence: TGTGCCAGCAGCTTAGCCGCCGGGGGGGCTCAGCAGCCCCAGCATTTT.

This clonotype was detected ten times or more. The chain carries TRBV12-3 or TRBV12-4 and TRBJ1-1, with 8 bases matching TRBD1. The V segment lost 8 bases and the J segment 0 bases; nucleotides outside the gene matches: 5. The CDR3 is 14 amino acids. The chain's CDR3 is CASGTGGMNTEAFF. CDR3 nucleotides: TGTGCCAGCGGTACAGGGGGTATGAACACTGAAGCTTTCTTT.

This clonotype was detected a few times. The rearrangement uses TRBV28 and TRBJ2-2, with D tentatively TRBD1 (6 bases). The CDR3 spans 14 residues. Trimming shortened V by 5 bases and J by 4 bases, and 11 bases separated the two germline ends. Germline CDR1 is MDHEN and CDR2 is SYDVKM. This CDR3 is CASSLTGSTGELFF. CDR3 sequence (DNA): TGTGCCAGCAGTCTGACAGGTTCCACCGGGGAGCTGTTTTTT.

V usage is TRBV15 and J usage is TRBJ1-5; 8 nucleotides line up with TRBD1. With 5 bases clipped from V and 6 bases from J, the junction kept 12 bases outside the gene matches. This CDR3 region has 16 residues. In germline, CDR1 is LNHNV, CDR2 YYDKDF (reference sequence). The CDR3 DNA is TGTGCCACCAGCCTCCACCCCGAGACAGGGGTTCAGCCCCAGCATTTT. Encoded protein: CATSLHPETGVQPQHF.

There are many counts of this clonotype. The chain is built from TRBV7-8 and TRBJ2-7; D is uncertain. Trimming took off 1 base at V and 6 bases at J, with 7 bases between the two ends. Germline V CDR1 and CDR2: SGHVS, FQNEAQ. The CDR3 is 12 residues long. The CDR3 is CASSLGGVEQYF. Here the CDR3 DNA reads TGTGCCAGCAGCTTAGGAGGCGTCGAGCAGTACTTC.

The chain employs TRBV12-3 or TRBV12-4 and TRBJ1-1, with a weak D call TRBD1 (6 bases). This CDR3 comprises 12 residues. V was pared by 5 bases and J by 7 bases, with 11 bases between. CDR3 DNA: TGTGCCAGCAGTAAGGGGGGGTTTGAAGCTTTCTTT. This codes for CASSKGGFEAFF.

This clonotype was recorded many times. The CDR3 region is CASRLDNTGYSNQPQHF. The CDR3 DNA sequence: TGTGCCAGCAGACTAGATAATACGGGTTATAGCAATCAGCCCCAGCATTTT. The V gene is TRBV28, the J gene TRBJ1-5; D gene unclear. Trimming shortened V by 6 bases and J by 0 bases, and 18 bases separated the two germline ends. This CDR3 contains 17 residues. CDR1 and CDR2 (germline): MDHEN, SYDVKM.

This clonotype has ten or more counts. This rearrangement joins TRBV7-2 to TRBJ2-7, with D unresolved. CDR3 length equals 16 residues. The V end lost 5 bases, the J end lost 0 bases, and 17 bases lay between the germline ends. Germline CDR1 is SGHTA and CDR2 is FQGNSA. For the CDR3, the DNA is TGTGCCAGCAGCGCCACGCCAGACGTCAGCTCCTACGAGCAGTACTTC. Its protein product is CASSATPDVSSYEQYF.

This clonotype was seen at least ten times. The genes are TRBV28 and TRBJ2-7; 9 bases match TRBD1. The V gene end was trimmed by 5 bases and the J gene end by 3 bases; junction bases not matched to a gene: 5. CDR1 and CDR2 from the germline V gene are MDHEN and SYDVKM. The CDR3 consists of 14 residues. The DNA of the CDR3 is TGTGCCAGCAGTAGCTCGGGACAGGGCTACGAGCAGTACGTC. Translated, it gives CASSSSGQGYEQYV.

The rearrangement joins TRBV29-1 to TRBJ1-1; 7 nucleotides line up with TRBD1. The germline CDR1 and CDR2 sequences are SQVTM and ANQGSEA. The V segment lost 3 bases and the J segment 5 bases; nucleotides outside the gene matches: 9. The CDR3 contains 14 residues. CDR3: CSVDFTGVGTEAFF. The CDR3 region has the DNA TGCAGCGTTGATTTCACAGGGGTAGGAACTGAAGCTTTCTTT. Drawing the rest from reference TRBV29-1 and TRBJ1-1, the complete variable domain is SAVISQKPSRDICQRGTSLTIQCQVDSQVTMMFWYRQQPGQSLTLIATANQGSEATYESGFVIDKFPISRPNLTFSTLTVSNMSPEDSSIYLCSVDFTGVGTEAFFGQGTRLTVV.

This clonotype showed up just a few times. The J gene is TRBJ2-7, the V gene TRBV5-6, with D perhaps TRBD1 (6 bases). CDR1 SGHDT and CDR2 YYEEEE come from the germline V gene. V dropped 6 bases and J dropped 3 bases, with 10 bases sitting between them. This CDR3 contains 12 residues. The CDR3 DNA reads as TGTGCCAGCAACCTACAGGGCTACGAGCAGTACGTC. Translated, it gives CASNLQGYEQYV.

In its sample, this clonotype was seen many times. The chain employs TRBV12-3 or TRBV12-4 and TRBJ2-5, with a weak D call TRBD2 (6 bases). The CDR3 spans 12 residues. Trimming removed 7 bases from V and 13 bases from J, with 19 bases in between. CDR3 region: CASNHRAAGGYF. In DNA, the CDR3 is TGTGCCAGCAACCACCGGGCAGCCGGGGGGTACTTC.

To note about this clonotype: This may stem from a read error, because a much larger clone lies one nucleotide away. This chain connects TRBV28 to TRBJ1-3; tentatively, D is TRBD1 (5 bases). The CDR3 covers 16 residues. The germline gives CDR1 MDHEN, CDR2 SYDVKM. The V gene lost 5 bases and the J gene lost 0 bases, with 14 bases spanning the gap. CDR3 in amino acids: CASSRTTLSSGNTIYF. The CDR3, as DNA: TGTGCCAGCAGTCGGACAACACTGAGCTCTGGAAACACCATATATTTT.

The V and J genes are TRBV10-3 and TRBJ2-2; 8 bases fit TRBD1. Germline assignment: CDR1 ENHRY and CDR2 SYGVKD. After removal of 11 bases from V and 8 bases from J, the junction contained 16 bases not matched to a gene. The CDR3 has 15 residues. The CDR3 spells CAVTGTGAFAGELFF. CDR3 bases: TGTGCCGTTACCGGGACAGGCGCCTTCGCGGGGGAGCTGTTTTTT.

The table lists this clonotype with many counts. The rearrangement links TRBV28 to TRBJ1-1; 8 bases match TRBD1. The CDR3 length is 15 residues. Germline V gene data show CDR1 as MDHEN and CDR2 as SYDVKM. V lost 4 bases and J lost 5; bases outside the gene matches: 9. CDR3 sequence reads: CASSSLGQGWTEAFF. The CDR3 DNA reads TGTGCCAGCAGTTCCCTCGGACAGGGATGGACTGAAGCTTTCTTT.

This clonotype was seen a handful of times. The CDR3 DNA reads TGTGCCAGCAGCCAAGATCGGAGTTGGAGTCAGCCCCAGCATTTT. It codes for CASSQDRSWSQPQHF. The rearrangement uses TRBV3-1 and TRBJ1-5; D not certain. V lost 0 bases and J lost 6, with 12 bases in between. Per the germline V gene, CDR1 is LGHDT and CDR2 is YNNKEL (reference sequence). The CDR3 contains 15 residues.

Many counts were recorded for this clonotype. The chain is built from TRBV6-1 and TRBJ1-5; 8 bases map to TRBD1. Germline loops: CDR1 MNHNS, CDR2 SASEGT. This CDR3 has 16 amino acids. The V segment lost 6 bases and the J segment 6 bases; nucleotides outside the gene matches: 13. In DNA form, the CDR3 reads TGTGCCAGCAGGCCCGGGGACAGGAGGGGAAGTCAGCCCCAGCATTTT. Protein product: CASRPGDRRGSQPQHF.

There are a few counts of this clonotype. V is TRBV6-2 or TRBV6-3 and J is TRBJ2-1; 8 bases fit TRBD2. The CDR3 loop spans 14 amino acids. CDR1 is MNHEY and CDR2 is SVGEGT in the germline V gene. Unmatched junction bases numbered 5, after V lost 2 bases and J lost 8 bases. Here the CDR3 reads CASSYVAGRDEQFF. The CDR3 DNA reads TGTGCCAGCAGTTACGTAGCGGGGAGGGATGAGCAGTTCTTC.

A remark on this clonotype: This may be a read error: a much more frequent sequence differs by one nucleotide. This chain connects TRBV7-9 to TRBJ2-7, with D perhaps TRBD1 (7 bases). The CDR3 is 18 residues long. Germline CDR1 is SEHNR and CDR2 is FQNEAQ (reference sequence). In DNA form, the CDR3 reads TGTGCCAGCAGTTACCGCGTGACAGGGACTTTCGGTACGGGCGAGAAGTACTTC. This gives the protein CASSYRVTGTFGTGEKYF. Using reference TRBV7-9 and TRBJ2-7 for the parts outside the CDR3, the full variable domain is DTGVSQNPRHKITKRGQNVTFRCDPISEHNRLYWYRQTLGQGPEFLTYFQNEAQLEKSRLLSDRFSAERPKGSFSTLEIQRTEQGDSAMYLCASSYRVTGTFGTGEKYFGPGTRLTVT.

To note about this clonotype: This sequence may be a read error, since a much larger clone differs from it by one base. The chain couples TRBV7-3 to TRBJ1-1; D uncertain. This CDR3 is built from 13 residues. Trimming stripped 8 bases from V and 4 bases from J, with 14 bases between. Germline-derived CDR1 and CDR2 are SGHTA and FQGTGA. The CDR3 sequence: CASRSVLFTEAFF. In DNA form, the CDR3 reads TGTGCCAGCCGCTCGGTCCTCTTCACTGAAGCTTTCTTT.

This clonotype was found a few times. The rearrangement joins TRBV28 to TRBJ2-3, with D maybe TRBD1 (5 bases). V was shortened by 6 bases and J by 6 bases, with 16 bases between the two germline ends. From germline, CDR1 is MDHEN and CDR2 SYDVKM. The CDR3 runs to 14 residues. This CDR3 is CASSGHLERDTQYF. Here the CDR3 DNA reads TGTGCCAGCAGCGGACATCTAGAGAGGGATACGCAGTATTTT.

In its sample, this clonotype was seen many times. V is TRBV12-3 or TRBV12-4 and J is TRBJ2-2, with 7 bases matching TRBD2. Trimming removed 0 bases from V and 1 base from J; junction bases left unmatched: 2. The CDR3 consists of 16 residues. The CDR3 sequence: CASSLAGGVNTGELFF. The CDR3 DNA sequence: TGTGCCAGCAGTTTAGCTGGGGGGGTGAACACCGGGGAGCTGTTTTTT.